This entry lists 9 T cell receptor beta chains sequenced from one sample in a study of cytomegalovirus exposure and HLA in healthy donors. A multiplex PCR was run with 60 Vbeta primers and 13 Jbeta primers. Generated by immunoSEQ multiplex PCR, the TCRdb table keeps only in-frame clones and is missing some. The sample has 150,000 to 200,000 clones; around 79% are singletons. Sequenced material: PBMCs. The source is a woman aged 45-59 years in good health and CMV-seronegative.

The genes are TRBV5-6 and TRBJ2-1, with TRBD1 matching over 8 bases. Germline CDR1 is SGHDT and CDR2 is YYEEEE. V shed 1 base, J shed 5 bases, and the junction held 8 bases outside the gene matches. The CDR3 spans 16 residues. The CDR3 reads CASSLPRTGRNNEQFF. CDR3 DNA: TGTGCCAGCAGCTTGCCCCGGACAGGGCGGAACAATGAGCAGTTCTTC.

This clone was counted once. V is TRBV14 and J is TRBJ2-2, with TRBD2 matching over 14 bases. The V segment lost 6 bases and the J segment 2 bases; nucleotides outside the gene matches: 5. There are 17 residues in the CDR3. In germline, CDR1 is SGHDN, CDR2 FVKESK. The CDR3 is CASRPGLAGGNTGELFF. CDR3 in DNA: TGTGCCAGCAGACCTGGACTAGCGGGGGGAAACACCGGGGAGCTGTTTTTT.

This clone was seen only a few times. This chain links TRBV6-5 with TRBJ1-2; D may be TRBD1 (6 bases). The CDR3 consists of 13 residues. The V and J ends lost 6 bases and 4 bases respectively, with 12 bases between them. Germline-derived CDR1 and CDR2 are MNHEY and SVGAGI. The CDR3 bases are TGTGCCAGCAGGGGTGGACAGAGCTATGGCTACACCTTC. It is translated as CASRGGQSYGYTF.

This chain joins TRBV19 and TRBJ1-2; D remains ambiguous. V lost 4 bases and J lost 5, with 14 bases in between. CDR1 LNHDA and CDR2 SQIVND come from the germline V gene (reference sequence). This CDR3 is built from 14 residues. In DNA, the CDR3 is TGTGCCAGTAGTACCTCCGGACTTTCTTATGGCTACACCTTC. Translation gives CASSTSGLSYGYTF.

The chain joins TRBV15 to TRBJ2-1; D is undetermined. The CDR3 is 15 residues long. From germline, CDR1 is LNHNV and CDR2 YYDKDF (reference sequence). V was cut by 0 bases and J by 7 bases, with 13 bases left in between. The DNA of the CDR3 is TGTGCCACCAGCAGAGAACAGCTCCCGGTGAATGAGCAGTTCTTC. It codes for CATSREQLPVNEQFF.

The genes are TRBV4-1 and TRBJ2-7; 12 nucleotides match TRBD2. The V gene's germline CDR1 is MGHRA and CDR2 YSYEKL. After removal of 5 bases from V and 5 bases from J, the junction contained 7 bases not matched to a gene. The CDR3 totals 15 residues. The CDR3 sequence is CASSTRLAGVNEQYF. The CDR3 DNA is TGCGCCAGCAGCACCAGACTAGCGGGAGTGAACGAGCAGTACTTC.

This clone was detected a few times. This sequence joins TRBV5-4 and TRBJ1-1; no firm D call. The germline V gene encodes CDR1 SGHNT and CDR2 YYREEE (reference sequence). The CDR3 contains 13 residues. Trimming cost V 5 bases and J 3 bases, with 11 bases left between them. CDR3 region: CASSRNSYTEAFF. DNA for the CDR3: TGTGCCAGCAGTCGCAACTCCTACACTGAAGCTTTCTTT.

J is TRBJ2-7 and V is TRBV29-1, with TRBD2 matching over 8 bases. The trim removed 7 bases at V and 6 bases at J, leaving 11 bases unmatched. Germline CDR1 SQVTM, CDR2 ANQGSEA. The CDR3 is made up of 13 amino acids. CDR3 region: CSAGGDPGREQYF. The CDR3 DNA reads TGCAGCGCCGGGGGGGACCCCGGGCGCGAGCAGTACTTC.

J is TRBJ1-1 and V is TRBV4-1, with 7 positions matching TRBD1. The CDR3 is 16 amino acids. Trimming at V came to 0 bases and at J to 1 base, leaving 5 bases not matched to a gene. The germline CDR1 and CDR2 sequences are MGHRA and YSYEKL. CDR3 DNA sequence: TGCGCCAGCAGCCAAGATTCGGCAGGGGGGAACACTGAAGCTTTCTTT. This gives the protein CASSQDSAGGNTEAFF.